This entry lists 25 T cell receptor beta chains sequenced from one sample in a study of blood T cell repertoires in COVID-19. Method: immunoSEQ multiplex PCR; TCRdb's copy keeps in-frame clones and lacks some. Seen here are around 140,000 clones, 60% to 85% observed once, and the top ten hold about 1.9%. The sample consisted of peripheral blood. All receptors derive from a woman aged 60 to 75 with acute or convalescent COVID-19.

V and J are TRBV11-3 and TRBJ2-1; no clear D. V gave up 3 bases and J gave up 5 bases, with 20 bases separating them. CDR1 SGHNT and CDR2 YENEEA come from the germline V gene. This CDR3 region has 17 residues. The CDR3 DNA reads TGTGCCAGCAGCTTCTCCCCTCGGCGGAAACTTCACAATGAGCAGTTCTTC. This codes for CASSFSPRRKLHNEQFF.

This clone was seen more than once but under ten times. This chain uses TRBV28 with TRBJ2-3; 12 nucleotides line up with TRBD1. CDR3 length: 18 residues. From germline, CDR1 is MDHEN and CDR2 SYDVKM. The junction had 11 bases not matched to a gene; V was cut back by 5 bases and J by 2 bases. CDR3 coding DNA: TGTGCCAGCAGTACCCGGGACAGGGGGCGCGGAATCACAGATACGCAGTATTTT. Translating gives CASSTRDRGRGITDTQYF.

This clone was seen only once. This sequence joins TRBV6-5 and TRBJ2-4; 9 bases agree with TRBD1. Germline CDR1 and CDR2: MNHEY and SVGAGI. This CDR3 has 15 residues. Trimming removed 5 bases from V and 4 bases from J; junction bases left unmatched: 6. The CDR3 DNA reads TGTGCCAGCAGTCCTCGGACAGGGGAGAAAAACATTCAGTACTTC. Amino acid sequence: CASSPRTGEKNIQYF.

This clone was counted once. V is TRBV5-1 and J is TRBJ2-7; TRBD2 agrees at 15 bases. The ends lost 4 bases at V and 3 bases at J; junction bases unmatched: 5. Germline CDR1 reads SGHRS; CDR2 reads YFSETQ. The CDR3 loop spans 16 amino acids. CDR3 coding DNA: TGCGCCAGCAGCCCTGGACTAGCGGGAGGGAACTACGAGCAGTACTTC. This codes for CASSPGLAGGNYEQYF.

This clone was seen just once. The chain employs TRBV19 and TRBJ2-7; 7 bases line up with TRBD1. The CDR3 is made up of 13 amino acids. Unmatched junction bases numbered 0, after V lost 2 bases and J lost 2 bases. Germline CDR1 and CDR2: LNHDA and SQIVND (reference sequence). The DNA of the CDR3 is TGTGCCAGTAGTATACAGGGGGCCTACGAGCAGTACTTC. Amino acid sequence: CASSIQGAYEQYF.

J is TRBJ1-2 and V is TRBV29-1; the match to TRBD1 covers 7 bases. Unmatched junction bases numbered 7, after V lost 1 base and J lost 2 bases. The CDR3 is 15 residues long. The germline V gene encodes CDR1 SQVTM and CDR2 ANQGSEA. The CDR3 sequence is CSVEGGTVLNYGYTF. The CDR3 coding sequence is TGCAGCGTTGAAGGGGGGACAGTTTTAAACTATGGCTACACCTTC.

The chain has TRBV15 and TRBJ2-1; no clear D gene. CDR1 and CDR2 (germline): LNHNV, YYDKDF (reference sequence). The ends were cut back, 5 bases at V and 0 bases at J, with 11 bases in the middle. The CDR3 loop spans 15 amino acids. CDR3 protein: CATSPGSSSYNEQFF. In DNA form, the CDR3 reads TGTGCCACCAGCCCAGGCTCAAGCTCCTACAATGAGCAGTTCTTC.

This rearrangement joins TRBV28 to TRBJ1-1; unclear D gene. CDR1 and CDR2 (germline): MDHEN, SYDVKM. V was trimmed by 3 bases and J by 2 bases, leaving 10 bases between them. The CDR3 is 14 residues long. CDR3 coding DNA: TGTGCCAGCAGTTTGGCGGTACCCAACACTGAAGCTTTCTTT. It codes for CASSLAVPNTEAFF.

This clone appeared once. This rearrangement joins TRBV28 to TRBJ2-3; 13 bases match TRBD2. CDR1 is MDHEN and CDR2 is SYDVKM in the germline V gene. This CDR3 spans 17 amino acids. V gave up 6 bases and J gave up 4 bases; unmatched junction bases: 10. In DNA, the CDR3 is TGTGCCAGCAGACTCGGACTAGCGGGAGCTATACCAGATACGCAGTATTTT. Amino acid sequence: CASRLGLAGAIPDTQYF.

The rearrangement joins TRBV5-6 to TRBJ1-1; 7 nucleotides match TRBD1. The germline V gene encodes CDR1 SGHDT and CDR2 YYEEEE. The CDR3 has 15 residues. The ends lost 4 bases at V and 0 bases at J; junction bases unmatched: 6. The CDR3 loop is CASSRDSLMNTEAFF. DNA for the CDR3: TGTGCCAGCAGCCGGGACAGCTTAATGAACACTGAAGCTTTCTTT.

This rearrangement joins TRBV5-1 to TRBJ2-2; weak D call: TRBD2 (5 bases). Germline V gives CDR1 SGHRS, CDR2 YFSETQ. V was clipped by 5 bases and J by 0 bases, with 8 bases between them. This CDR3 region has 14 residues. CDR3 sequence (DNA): TGCGCCAGCAGTCCGGGGACGAACACCGGGGAGCTGTTTTTT. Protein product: CASSPGTNTGELFF.

CDR3 sequence reads: CASSKGARRLYGYTF. The CDR3 nucleotides read TGTGCCAGCAGCAAGGGAGCTAGAAGGCTCTATGGCTACACCTTC. V gene TRBV9 combines with J gene TRBJ1-2, with D hard to call. The CDR3 is 15 residues long. The V end lost 4 bases, the J end lost 4 bases, and 17 bases lay between the germline ends. Per germline, CDR1 SGDLS and CDR2 YYNGEE.

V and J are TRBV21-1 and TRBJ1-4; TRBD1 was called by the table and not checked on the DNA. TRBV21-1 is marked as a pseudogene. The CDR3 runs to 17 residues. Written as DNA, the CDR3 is TGTGCCAGCAGCAAAGGGGGCGCCGGAACAACTAATGAAAAACTGTTTTTT. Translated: CASSKGGAGTTNEKLFF.

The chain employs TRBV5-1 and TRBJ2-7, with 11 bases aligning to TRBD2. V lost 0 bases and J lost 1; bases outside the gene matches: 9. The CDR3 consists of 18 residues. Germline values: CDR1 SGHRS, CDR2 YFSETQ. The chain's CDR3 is CASSLGLAGFMGSYEQYF. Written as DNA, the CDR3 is TGCGCCAGCAGCTTGGGACTAGCGGGATTTATGGGGTCCTACGAGCAGTACTTC.

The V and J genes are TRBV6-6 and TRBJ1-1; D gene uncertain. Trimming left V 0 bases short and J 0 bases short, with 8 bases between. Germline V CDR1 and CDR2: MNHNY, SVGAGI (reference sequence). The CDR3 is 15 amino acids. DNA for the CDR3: TGTGCCAGCAGTTACTCCACAACAATGAACACTGAAGCTTTCTTT. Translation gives CASSYSTTMNTEAFF.

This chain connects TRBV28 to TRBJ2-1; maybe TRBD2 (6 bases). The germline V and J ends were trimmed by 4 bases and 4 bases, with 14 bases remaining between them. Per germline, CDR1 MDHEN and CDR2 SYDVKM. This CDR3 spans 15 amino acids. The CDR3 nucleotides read TGTGCCAGCAGTTCGGGCGGGACGGCGTACAATGAGCAGTTCTTC. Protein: CASSSGGTAYNEQFF.

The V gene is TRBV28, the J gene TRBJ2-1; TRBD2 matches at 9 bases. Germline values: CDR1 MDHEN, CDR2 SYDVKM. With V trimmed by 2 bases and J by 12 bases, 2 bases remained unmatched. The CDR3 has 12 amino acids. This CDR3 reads CASSLVAGAQFF. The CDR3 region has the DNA TGTGCCAGCAGTTTAGTAGCGGGAGCGCAGTTCTTC.

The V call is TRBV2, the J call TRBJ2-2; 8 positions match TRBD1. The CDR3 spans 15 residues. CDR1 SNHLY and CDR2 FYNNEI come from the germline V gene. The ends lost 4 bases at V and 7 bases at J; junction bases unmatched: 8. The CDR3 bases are TGTGCCAGCAGTGGGACAGGGTTTGGCATCGGGGAGCTGTTTTTT. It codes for CASSGTGFGIGELFF.

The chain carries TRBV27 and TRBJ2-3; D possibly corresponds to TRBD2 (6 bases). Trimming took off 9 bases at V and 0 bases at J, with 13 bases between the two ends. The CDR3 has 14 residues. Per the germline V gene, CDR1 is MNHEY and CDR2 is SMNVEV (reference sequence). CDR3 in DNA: TGTGCCAGTGGGACTTTATCTAGCACAGATACGCAGTATTTT. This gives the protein CASGTLSSTDTQYF.

In DNA form, the CDR3 reads TGTGCCAGCAGTTCCTCCGGGACAGGATTACCTGGGGGGTTAGGCTACACCTTC. This sequence encodes CASSSSGTGLPGGLGYTF. The chain employs TRBV28 and TRBJ1-2, with 8 bases matching TRBD1. The CDR3 sequence is 18 residues long. J gave up 8 bases and V 4 bases, and 21 bases lay outside the gene matches. Germline CDR1 and CDR2: MDHEN and SYDVKM.

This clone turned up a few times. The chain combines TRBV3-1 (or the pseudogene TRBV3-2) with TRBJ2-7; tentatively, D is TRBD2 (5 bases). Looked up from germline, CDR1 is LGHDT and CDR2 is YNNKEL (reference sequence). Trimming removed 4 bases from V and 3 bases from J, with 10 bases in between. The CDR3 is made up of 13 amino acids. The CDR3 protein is CASSRGQSYEQYF. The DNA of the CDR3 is TGTGCCAGCAGCCGAGGGCAGAGCTACGAGCAGTACTTC.

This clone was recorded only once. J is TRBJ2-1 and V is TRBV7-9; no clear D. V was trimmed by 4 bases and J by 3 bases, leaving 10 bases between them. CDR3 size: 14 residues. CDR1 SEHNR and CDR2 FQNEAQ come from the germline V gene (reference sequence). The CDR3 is CASSSSPGYNEQFF. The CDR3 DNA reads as TGTGCCAGCAGCTCCTCCCCGGGCTACAATGAGCAGTTCTTC.

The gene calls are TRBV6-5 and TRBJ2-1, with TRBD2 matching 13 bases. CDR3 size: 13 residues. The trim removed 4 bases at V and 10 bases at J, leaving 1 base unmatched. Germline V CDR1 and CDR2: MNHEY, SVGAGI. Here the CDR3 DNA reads TGTGCCAGCAGTTCGGGACTAGCGGGGGAGCAGTTCTTC. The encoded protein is CASSSGLAGEQFF.

Here the CDR3 reads CASSVEDTFSIQYF. The DNA for the CDR3 is TGTGCCAGCAGCGTAGAGGACACCTTTTCCATTCAGTACTTC. The rearrangement uses TRBV9 and TRBJ2-4, with D tentatively TRBD1 (5 bases). Trimming left V 0 bases short and J 9 bases short, with 13 bases between. Per the germline V gene, CDR1 is SGDLS and CDR2 is YYNGEE. CDR3 length equals 14 residues.

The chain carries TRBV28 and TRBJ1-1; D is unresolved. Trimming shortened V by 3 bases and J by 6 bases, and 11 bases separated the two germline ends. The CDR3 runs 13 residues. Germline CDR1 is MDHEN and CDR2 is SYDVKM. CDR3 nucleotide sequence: TGTGCCAGCAGTTTTTATCGGGTCGCTGAAGCTTTCTTT. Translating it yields CASSFYRVAEAFF. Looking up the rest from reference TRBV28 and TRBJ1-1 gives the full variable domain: DVKVTQSSRYLVKRTGEKVFLECVQDMDHENMFWYRQDPGLGLRLIYFSYDVKMKEKGDIPEGYSVSREKKERFSLILESASTNQTSMYLCASSFYRVAEAFFGQGTRLTVV.